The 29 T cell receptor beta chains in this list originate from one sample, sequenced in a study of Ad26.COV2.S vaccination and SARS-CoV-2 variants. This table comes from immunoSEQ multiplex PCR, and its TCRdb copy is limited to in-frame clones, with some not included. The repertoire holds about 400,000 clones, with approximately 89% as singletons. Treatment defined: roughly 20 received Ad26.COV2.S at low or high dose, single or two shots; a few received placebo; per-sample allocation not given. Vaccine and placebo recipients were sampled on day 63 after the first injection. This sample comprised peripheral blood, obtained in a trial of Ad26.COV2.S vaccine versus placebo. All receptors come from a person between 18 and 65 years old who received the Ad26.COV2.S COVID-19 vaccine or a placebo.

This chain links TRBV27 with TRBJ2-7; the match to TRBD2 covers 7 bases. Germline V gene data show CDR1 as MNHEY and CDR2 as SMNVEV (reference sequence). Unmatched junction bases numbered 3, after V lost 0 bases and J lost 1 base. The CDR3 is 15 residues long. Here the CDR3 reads CASSLSRGGSYEQYF. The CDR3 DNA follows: TGTGCCAGCAGTTTATCGCGGGGAGGGTCCTACGAGCAGTACTTC.

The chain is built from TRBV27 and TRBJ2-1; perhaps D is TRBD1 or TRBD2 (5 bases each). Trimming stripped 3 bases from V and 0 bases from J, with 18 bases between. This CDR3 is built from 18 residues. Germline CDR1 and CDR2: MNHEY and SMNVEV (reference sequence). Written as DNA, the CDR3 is TGTGCCAGCAGTTTTGGGGGACCAAGGGGTCTCTCCTACAATGAGCAGTTCTTC. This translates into CASSFGGPRGLSYNEQFF.

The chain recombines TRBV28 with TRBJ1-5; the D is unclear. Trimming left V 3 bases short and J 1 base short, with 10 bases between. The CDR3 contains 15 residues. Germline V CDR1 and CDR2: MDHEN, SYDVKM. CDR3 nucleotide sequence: TGTGCCAGCAGTTTTGCGGGTGCGAGCAATCAGCCCCAGCATTTT. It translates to CASSFAGASNQPQHF.

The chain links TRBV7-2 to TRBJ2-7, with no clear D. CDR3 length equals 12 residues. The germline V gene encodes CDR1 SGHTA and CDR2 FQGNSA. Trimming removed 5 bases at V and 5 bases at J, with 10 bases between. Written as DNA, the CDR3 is TGTGCCAGCAGCGCCGGTGCGAACGAGCAGTACTTC. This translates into CASSAGANEQYF.

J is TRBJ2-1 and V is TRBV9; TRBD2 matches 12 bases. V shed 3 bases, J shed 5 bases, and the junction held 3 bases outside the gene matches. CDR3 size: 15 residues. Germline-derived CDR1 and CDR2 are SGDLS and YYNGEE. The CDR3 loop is CASSAGLAGNNEQFF. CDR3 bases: TGTGCCAGCAGCGCAGGACTAGCGGGGAACAATGAGCAGTTCTTC.

CDR3 region: CASSPRKAPDTQYF. CDR3 nucleotide sequence: TGTGCCAGCAGCCCTCGTAAGGCGCCAGATACGCAGTATTTT. The chain uses TRBV7-3 and TRBJ2-3; D is uncertain. This CDR3 comprises 14 residues. V was trimmed by 5 bases and J by 4 bases, leaving 13 bases between them. Germline V gene lookup returns CDR1 SGHTA and CDR2 FQGTGA.

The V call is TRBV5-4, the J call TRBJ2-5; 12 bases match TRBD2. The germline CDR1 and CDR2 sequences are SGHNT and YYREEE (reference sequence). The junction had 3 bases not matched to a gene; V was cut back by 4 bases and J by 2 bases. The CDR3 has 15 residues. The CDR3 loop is CASSRTSGTQETQYF. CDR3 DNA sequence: TGTGCCAGCAGCCGGACTAGCGGGACACAAGAGACCCAGTACTTC.

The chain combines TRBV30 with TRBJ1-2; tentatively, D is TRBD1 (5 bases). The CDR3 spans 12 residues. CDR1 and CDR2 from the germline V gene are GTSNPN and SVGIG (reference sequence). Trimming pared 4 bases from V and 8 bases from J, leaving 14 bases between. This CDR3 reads CAWTGRGLGYTF. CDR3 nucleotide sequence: TGTGCCTGGACAGGGCGGGGACTCGGCTACACCTTC.

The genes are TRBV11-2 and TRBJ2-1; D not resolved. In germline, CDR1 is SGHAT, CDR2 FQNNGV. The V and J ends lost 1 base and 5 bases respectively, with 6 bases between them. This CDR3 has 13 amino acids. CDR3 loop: CASSLVLDNEQFF. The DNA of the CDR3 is TGTGCCAGCAGCTTAGTCCTAGACAATGAGCAGTTCTTC.

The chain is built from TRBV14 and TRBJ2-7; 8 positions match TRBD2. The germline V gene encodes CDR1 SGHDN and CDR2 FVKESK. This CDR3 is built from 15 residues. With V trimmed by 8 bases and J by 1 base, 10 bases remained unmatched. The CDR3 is CASGPRSGSSYEQYF. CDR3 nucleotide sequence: TGTGCCAGCGGCCCAAGGAGCGGGAGTTCCTACGAGCAGTACTTC.

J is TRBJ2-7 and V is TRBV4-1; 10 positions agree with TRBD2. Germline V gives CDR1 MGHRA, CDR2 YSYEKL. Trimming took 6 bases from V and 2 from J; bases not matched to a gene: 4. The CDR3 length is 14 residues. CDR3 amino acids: CASSRTSGTYEQYF. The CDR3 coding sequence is TGCGCCAGCAGTCGGACTAGCGGAACCTACGAGCAGTACTTC.

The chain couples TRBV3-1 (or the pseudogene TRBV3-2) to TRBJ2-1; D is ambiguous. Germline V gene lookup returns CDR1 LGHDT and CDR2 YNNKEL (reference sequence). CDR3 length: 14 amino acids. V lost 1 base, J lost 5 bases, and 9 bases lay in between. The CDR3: CASSQVFLDNEQFF. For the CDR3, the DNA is TGTGCCAGCAGCCAAGTGTTCCTCGACAATGAGCAGTTCTTC.

The CDR3 is CASSQTGQGGNTIYF. The CDR3 DNA follows: TGTGCCAGCAGCCAAACGGGGCAGGGTGGGAACACCATATATTTT. The V gene is TRBV7-8, the J gene TRBJ1-3; D possibly corresponds to TRBD1 (5 bases). The CDR3 sequence is 15 residues long. V was trimmed by 5 bases and J by 7 bases, leaving 18 bases between them. Looked up from germline, CDR1 is SGHVS and CDR2 is FQNEAQ.

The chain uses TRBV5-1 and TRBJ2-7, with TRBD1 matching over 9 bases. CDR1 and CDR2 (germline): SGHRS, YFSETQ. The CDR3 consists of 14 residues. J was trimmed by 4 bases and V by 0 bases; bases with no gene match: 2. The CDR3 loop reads CASSLGDRGYEQYF. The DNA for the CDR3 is TGCGCCAGCAGCTTGGGAGACAGGGGGTACGAGCAGTACTTC.

The CDR3 DNA reads as TGTGCCAGCAGTTTTACGGCGGGCGGCGCCGGGTGGTACTTC. It is translated as CASSFTAGGAGWYF. The chain links TRBV28 to TRBJ2-7; possible D gene TRBD2, 5 bases. In germline, CDR1 is MDHEN, CDR2 SYDVKM. The CDR3 covers 14 residues. Trimming stripped 3 bases from V and 12 bases from J, with 21 bases between.

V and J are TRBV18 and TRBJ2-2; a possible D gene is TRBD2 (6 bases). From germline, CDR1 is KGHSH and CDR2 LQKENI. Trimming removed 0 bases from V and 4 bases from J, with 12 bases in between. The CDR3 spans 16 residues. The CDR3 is CASSPPAGTVTGELFF. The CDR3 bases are TGTGCCAGCTCACCACCGGCGGGAACGGTCACCGGGGAGCTGTTTTTT.

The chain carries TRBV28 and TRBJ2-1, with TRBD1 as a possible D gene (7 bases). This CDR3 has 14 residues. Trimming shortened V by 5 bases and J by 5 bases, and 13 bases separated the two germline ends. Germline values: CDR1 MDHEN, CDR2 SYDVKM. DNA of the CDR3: TGTGCCAGCAGTAGGGCGGGACAGAACAATGAGCAGTTCTTC. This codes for CASSRAGQNNEQFF. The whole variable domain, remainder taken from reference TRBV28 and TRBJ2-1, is DVKVTQSSRYLVKRTGEKVFLECVQDMDHENMFWYRQDPGLGLRLIYFSYDVKMKEKGDIPEGYSVSREKKERFSLILESASTNQTSMYLCASSRAGQNNEQFFGPGTRLTVL.

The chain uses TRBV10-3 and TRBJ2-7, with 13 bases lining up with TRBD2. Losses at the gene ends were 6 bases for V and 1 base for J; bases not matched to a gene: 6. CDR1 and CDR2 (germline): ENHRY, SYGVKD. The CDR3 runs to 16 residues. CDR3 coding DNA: TGTGCCATCAGCCTAAAACTAGCGGGAGGGTCCTACGAGCAGTACTTC. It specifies CAISLKLAGGSYEQYF.

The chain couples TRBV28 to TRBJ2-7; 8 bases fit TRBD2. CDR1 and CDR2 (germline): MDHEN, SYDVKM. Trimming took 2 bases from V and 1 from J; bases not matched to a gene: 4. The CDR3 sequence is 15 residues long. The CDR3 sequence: CASSLGGRSSYEQYF. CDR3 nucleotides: TGTGCCAGCAGTTTAGGCGGGAGGTCTTCCTACGAGCAGTACTTC.

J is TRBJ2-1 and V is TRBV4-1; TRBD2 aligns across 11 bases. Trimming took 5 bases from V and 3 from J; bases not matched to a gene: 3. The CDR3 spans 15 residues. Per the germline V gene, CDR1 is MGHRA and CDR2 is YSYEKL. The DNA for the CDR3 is TGCGCCAGCAGCAAGGGACTAGCGGACTACAATGAGCAGTTCTTC. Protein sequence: CASSKGLADYNEQFF.

This CDR3 reads CASSEVPSGANVLTF. The DNA for the CDR3 is TGTGCCAGCAGTGAAGTCCCCTCTGGGGCCAACGTCCTGACTTTC. This rearrangement joins TRBV6-1 to TRBJ2-6; D gene ambiguous. V was shortened by 1 base and J by 0 bases, with 4 bases between the two germline ends. There are 15 residues in the CDR3. Germline loops: CDR1 MNHNS, CDR2 SASEGT.

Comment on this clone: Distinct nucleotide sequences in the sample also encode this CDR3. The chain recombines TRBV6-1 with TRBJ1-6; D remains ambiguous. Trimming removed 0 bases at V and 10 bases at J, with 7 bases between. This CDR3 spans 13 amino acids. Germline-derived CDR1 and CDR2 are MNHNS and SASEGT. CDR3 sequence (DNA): TGTGCCAGCAGTGAAGCGCGTGGATCACCCCTCCACTTT. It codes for CASSEARGSPLHF.

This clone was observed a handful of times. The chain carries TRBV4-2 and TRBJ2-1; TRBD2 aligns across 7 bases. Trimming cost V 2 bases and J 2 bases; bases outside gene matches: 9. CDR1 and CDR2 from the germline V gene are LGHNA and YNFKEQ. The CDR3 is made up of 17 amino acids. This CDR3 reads CASSQFSGQLTYNEQFF. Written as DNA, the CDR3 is TGTGCCAGCAGCCAATTTAGCGGGCAACTAACCTACAATGAGCAGTTCTTC.

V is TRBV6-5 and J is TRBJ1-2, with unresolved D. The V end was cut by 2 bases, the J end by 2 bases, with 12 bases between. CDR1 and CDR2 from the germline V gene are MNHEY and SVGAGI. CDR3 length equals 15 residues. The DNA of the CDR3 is TGTGCCAGCAGTTACCGGGTTGACGCCAACTATGGCTACACCTTC. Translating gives CASSYRVDANYGYTF.

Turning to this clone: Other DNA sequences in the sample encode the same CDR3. The CDR3 sequence is CASSLGQGNGELFF. The CDR3 DNA sequence: TGCGCCAGCAGCTTGGGACAGGGAAACGGGGAGCTGTTTTTT. V gene TRBV5-1 combines with J gene TRBJ2-2; 7 bases agree with TRBD1. CDR3 length equals 14 residues. Germline loops: CDR1 SGHRS, CDR2 YFSETQ. V dropped 0 bases and J dropped 7; count of bases not matched to a gene: 3.

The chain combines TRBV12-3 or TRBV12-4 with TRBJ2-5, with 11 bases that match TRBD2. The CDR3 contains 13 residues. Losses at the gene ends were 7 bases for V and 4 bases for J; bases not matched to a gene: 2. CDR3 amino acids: CASKLAGVETQYF. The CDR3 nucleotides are TGTGCCAGCAAACTAGCGGGAGTAGAGACCCAGTACTTC.

CDR3 coding DNA: TGCGCCAGCAGCCAATTTGCGGGAGCCTCCTACGAGCAGTACTTC. Protein product: CASSQFAGASYEQYF. V is TRBV4-3 and J is TRBJ2-7, with 7 nucleotides matching TRBD2. There are 15 residues in the CDR3. Germline values: CDR1 LGHNA, CDR2 YSLEER. V was pared by 2 bases and J by 0 bases, with 4 bases of the junction left unmatched.

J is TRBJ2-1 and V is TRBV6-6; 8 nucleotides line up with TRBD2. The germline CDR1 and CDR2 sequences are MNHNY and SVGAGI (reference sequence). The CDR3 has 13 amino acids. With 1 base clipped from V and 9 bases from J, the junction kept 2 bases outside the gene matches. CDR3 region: CASSYFGGGEQFF. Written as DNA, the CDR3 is TGTGCCAGCAGTTACTTCGGGGGGGGTGAGCAGTTCTTC.

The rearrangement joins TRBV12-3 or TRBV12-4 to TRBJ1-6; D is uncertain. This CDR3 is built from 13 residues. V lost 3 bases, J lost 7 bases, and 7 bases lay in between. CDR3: CASSLIDNSPLHF. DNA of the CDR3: TGTGCCAGCAGTTTGATAGACAATTCACCCCTCCACTTT.